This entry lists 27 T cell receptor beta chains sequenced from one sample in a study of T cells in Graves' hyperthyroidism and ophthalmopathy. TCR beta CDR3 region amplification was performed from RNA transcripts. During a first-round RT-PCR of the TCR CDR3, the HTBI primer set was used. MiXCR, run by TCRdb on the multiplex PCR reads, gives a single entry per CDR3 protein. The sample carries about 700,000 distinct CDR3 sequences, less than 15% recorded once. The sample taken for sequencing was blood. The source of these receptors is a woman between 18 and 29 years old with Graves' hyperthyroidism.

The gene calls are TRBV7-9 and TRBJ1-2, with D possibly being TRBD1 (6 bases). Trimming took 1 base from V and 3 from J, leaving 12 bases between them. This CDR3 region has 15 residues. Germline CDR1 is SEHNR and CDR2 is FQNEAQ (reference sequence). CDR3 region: CASSLVGGADYGYTF. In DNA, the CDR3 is TGTGCCAGCAGCTTAGTTGGGGGCGCAGACTATGGCTACACCTTC.

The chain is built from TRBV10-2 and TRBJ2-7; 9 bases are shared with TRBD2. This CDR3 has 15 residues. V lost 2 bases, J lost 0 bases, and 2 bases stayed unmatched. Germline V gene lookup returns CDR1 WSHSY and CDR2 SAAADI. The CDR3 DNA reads TGCGCCAGCAGTGAGGGTAGCGGGAGCTCCTACGAGCAGTACTTC. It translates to CASSEGSGSSYEQYF.

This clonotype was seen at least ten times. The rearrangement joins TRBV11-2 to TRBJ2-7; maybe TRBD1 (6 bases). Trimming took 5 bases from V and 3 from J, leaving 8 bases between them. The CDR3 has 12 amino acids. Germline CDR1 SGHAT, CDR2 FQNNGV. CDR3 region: CASSAQGYEQYF. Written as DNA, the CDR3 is TGTGCCAGCAGCGCACAGGGCTACGAGCAGTACTTC.

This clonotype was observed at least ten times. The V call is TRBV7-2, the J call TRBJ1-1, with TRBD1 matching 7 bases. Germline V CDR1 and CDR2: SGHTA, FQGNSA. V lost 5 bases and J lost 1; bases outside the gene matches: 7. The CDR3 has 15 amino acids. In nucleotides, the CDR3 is TGTGCCAGCAGCCCCCAGGGGGGGGGGAACACTGAAGCTTTCTTT. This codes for CASSPQGGGNTEAFF.

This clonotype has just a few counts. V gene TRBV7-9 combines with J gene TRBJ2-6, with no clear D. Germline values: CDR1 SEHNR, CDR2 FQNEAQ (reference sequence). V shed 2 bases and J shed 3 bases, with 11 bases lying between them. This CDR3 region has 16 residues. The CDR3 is CASSLSQSYGANVLTF. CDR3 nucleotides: TGTGCCAGCAGCTTAAGTCAGTCTTATGGGGCCAACGTCCTGACTTTC.

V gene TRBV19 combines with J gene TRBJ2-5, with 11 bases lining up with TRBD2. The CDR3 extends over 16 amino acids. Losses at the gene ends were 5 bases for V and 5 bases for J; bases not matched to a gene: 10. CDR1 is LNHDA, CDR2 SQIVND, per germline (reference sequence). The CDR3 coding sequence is TGTGCCAGTAGTGACATAACACTAGCGGGAGCGGAGACCCAGTACTTC. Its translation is CASSDITLAGAETQYF.

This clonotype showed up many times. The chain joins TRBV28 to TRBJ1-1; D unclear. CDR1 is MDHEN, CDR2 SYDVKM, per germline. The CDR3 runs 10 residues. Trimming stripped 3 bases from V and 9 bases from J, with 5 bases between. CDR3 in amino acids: CASSFGQAFF. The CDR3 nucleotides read TGTGCCAGCAGTTTCGGGCAAGCTTTCTTT.

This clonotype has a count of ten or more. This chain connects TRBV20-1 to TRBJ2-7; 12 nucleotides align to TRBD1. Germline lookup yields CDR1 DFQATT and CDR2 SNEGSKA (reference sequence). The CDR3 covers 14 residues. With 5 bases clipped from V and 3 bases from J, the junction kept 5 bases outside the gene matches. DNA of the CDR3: TGCAGTGCTTGGGGACAGGGGGCTGACTACGAGCAGTACTTC. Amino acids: CSAWGQGADYEQYF.

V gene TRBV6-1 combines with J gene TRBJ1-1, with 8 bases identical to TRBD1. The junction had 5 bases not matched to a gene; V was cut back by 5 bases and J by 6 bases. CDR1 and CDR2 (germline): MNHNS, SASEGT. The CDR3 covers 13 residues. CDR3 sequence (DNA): TGTGCCAGCAGTTCAGACAGGGGCCCTGAAGCTTTCTTT. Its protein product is CASSSDRGPEAFF.

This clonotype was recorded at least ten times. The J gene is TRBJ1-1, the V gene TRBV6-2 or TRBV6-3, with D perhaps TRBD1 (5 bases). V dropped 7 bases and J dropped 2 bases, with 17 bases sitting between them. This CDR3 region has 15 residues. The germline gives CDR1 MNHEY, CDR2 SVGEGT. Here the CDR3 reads CASTKPRQGNTEAFF. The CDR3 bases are TGTGCCAGCACCAAACCTCGGCAGGGTAACACTGAAGCTTTCTTT.

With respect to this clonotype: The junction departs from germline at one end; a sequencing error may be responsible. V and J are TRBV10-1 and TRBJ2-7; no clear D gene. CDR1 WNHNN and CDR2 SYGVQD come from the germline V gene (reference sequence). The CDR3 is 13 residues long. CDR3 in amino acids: CASSDPTGYEQYF. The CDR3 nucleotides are TGTGCCAGCAGCGACCCGACCGGTTACGAGCAGTACTTC.

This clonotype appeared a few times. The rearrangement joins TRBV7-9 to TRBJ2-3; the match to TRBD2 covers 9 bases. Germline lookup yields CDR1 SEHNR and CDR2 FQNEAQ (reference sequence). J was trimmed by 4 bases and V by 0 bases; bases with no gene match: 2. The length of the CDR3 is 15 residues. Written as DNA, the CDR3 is TGTGCCAGCAGCTTAGCTAGCGGGAGCCCAGATACGCAGTATTTT. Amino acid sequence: CASSLASGSPDTQYF.

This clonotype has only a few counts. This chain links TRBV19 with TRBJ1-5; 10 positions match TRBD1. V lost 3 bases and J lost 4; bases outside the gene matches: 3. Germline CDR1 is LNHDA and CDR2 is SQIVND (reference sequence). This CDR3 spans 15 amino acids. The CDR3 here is CASSIGQGENQPQHF. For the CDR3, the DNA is TGTGCCAGTAGTATCGGACAGGGGGAGAATCAGCCCCAGCATTTT.

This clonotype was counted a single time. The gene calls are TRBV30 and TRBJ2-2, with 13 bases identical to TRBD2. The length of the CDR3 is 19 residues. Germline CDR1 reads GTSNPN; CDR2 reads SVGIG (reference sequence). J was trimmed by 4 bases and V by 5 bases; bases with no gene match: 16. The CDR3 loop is CAWVETSGRRHKGTGELFF. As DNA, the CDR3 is TGTGCCTGGGTCGAGACTAGCGGGAGGAGACATAAGGGCACCGGGGAGCTGTTTTTT.

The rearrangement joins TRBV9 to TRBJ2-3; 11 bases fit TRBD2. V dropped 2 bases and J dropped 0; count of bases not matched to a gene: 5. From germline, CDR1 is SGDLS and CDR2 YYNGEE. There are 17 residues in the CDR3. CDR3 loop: CASSVEGLAASTDTQYF. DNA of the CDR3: TGTGCCAGCAGCGTCGAGGGACTAGCGGCGAGCACAGATACGCAGTATTTT.

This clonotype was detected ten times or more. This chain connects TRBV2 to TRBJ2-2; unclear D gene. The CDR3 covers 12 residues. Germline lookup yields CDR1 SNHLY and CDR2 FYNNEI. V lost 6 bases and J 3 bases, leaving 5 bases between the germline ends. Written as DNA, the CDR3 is TGTGCCAGCAGGTTGGACACCGGGGAGCTGTTTTTT. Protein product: CASRLDTGELFF.

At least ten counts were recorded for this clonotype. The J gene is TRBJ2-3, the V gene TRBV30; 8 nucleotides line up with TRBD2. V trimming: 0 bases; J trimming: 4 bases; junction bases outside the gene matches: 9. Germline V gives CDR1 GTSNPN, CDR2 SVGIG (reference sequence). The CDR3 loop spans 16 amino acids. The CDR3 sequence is CAWSVGVDSGADTQYF. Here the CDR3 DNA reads TGTGCCTGGAGTGTAGGGGTGGATAGCGGGGCAGATACGCAGTATTTT. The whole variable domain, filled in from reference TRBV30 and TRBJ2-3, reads SQTIHQWPATLVQPVGSPLSLECTVEGTSNPNLYWYRQAAGRGLQLLFYSVGIGQISSEVPQNLSASRPQDRQFILSSKKLLLSDSGFYLCAWSVGVDSGADTQYFGPGTRLTVL.

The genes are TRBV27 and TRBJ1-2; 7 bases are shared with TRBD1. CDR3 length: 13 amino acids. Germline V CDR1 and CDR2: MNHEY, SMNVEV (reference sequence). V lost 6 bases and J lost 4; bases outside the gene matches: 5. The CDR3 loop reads CASSLPGGYGYTF. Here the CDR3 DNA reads TGTGCCAGCAGCTTACCAGGGGGCTATGGCTACACCTTC.

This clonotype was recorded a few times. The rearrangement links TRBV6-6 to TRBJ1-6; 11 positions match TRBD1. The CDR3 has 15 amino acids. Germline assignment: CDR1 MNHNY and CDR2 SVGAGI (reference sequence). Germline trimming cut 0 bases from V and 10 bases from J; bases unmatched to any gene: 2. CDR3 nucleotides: TGTGCCAGCAGTTACTCGGGGACAGGGGGGTCACCCCTCCACTTT. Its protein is CASSYSGTGGSPLHF.

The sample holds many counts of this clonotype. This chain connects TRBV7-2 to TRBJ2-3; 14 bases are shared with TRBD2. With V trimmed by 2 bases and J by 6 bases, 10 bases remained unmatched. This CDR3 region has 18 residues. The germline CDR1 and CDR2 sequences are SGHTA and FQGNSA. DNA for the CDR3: TGTGCCAGCAGCTTATACAGTTTCGGGACTAGCGGGAGTGATACGCAGTATTTT. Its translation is CASSLYSFGTSGSDTQYF.

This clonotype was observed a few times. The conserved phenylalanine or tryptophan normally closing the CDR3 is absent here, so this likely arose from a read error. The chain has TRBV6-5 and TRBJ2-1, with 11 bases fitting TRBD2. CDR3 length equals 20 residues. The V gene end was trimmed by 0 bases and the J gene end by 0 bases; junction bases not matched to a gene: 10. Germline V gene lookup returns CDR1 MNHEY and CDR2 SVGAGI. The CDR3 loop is CASSYSTSGTSGSSYNEQFV. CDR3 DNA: TGTGCCAGCAGTTACTCGACTTCGGGGACTAGCGGAAGCTCCTACAATGAGCAGTTCGTC.

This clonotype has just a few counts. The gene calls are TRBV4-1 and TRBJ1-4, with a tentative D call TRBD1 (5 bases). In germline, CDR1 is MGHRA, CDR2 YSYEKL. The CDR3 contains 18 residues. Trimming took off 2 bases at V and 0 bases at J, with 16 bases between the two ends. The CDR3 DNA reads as TGCGCCAGCAGCCAACGGGCGGAGGGACTGACAACTAATGAAAAACTGTTTTTT. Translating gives CASSQRAEGLTTNEKLFF.

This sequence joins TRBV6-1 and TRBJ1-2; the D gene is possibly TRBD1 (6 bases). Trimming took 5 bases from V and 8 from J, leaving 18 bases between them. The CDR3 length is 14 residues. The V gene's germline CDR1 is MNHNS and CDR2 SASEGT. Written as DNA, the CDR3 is TGTGCCAGCAGTTACTTGGACAGCCGAGTGGGCTACACCTTC. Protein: CASSYLDSRVGYTF.

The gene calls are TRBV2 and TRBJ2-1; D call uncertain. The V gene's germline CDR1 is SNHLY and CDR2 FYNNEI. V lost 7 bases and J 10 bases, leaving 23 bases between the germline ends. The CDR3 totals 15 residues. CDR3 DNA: TGTGCCAGCACCACTGAGCAGATAAATGTATCGGAGCAGTTCTTC. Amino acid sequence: CASTTEQINVSEQFF.

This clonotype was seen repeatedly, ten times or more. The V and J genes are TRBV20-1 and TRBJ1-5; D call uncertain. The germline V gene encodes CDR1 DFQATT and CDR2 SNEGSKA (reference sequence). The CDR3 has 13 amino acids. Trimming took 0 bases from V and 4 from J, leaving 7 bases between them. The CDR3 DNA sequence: TGCAGTGCTAGAGACAGGCCTAATCAGCCCCAGCATTTT. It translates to CSARDRPNQPQHF.

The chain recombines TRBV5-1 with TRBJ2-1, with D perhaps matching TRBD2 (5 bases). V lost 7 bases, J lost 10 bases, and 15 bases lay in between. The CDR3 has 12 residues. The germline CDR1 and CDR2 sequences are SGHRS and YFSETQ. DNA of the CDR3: TGCGCCAGCGGAAGGGAGAATGTCGAGCAGTTCTTC. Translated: CASGRENVEQFF. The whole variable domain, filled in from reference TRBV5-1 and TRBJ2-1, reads KAGVTQTPRYLIKTRGQQVTLSCSPISGHRSVSWYQQTPGQGLQFLFEYFSETQRNKGNFPGRFSGRQFSNSRSEMNVSTLELGDSALYLCASGRENVEQFFGPGTRLTVL.

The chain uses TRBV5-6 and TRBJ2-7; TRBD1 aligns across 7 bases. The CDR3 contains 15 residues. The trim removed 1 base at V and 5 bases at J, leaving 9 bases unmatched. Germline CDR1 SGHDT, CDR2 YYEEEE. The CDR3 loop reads CASSLSLTGPDEQYF. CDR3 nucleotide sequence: TGTGCCAGCAGCTTGTCGTTGACAGGGCCGGACGAGCAGTACTTC.